Reported below is one T cell receptor beta chain. Sequencing targeted TCR beta in T cells from blood (CD8+ and CD4+). TEMRA cells were FACS-enriched, and CD8+ and CD4+ T cells were isolated negatively. The sample originates from a study of CD8 T cells in Susac syndrome. CDR1 and CDR2 from the germline V gene are MNHEY and SVGEGT. CDR3 size: 14 residues. The V and J ends lost 4 bases and 1 base respectively, with 10 bases between them. It was with random hexamers that 0.5 to 1 ug RNA was reverse transcribed. A multiplex approach, immunoSEQ multiplex PCR, amplified TCR beta CDR3 across 54 Vbeta and 13 Jbeta. TCRdb reprocessed the immunoSEQ multiplex PCR reads via MiXCR and lists one record per CDR3 protein. Seen here are about 120,000 distinct CDR3 sequences, about 90% observed once, and the top ten hold 0.11% to 0.15%.

This TCR was sampled from a human donor in good health. The chain links TRBV6-2 or TRBV6-3 to TRBJ2-5, with D possibly matching TRBD1 (6 bases). Sequences were obtained from CD4+ T cells from PBMCs. In DNA form, the CDR3 reads TGTGCCAGCAGTTTAGGGGGTCTCCAAGAGACCCAGTACTTC. This sequence encodes CASSLGGLQETQYF.